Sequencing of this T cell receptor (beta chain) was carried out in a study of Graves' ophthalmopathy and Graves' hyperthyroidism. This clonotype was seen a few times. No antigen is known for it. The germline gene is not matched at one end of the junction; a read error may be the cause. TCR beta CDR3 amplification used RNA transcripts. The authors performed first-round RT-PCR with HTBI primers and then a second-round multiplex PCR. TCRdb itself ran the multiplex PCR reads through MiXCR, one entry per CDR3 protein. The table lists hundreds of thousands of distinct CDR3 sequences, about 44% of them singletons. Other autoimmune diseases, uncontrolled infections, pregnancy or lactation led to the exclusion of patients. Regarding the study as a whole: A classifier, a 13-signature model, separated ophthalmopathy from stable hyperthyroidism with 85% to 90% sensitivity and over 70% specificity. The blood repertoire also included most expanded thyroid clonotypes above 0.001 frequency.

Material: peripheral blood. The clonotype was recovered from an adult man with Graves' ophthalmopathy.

In DNA form, the CDR3 reads TGTGCCAGCAGTGAAGTAGAGGGACAGGGGGGTCAGCCCCAGCATTTT. It encodes CASSEVEGQGGQPQHF. The chain links TRBV24-1 to TRBJ1-5; the match to TRBD1 covers 11 bases. Germline CDR1 KGHDR, CDR2 SFDVKD. This CDR3 has 16 residues.